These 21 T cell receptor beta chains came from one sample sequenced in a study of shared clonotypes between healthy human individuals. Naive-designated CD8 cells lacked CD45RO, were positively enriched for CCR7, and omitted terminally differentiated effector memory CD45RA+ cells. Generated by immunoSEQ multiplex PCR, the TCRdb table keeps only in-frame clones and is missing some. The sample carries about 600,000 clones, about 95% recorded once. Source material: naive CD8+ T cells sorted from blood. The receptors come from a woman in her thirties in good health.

The DNA of the CDR3 is TGTGCCAGCAGCGGACTAGCGGGAGGAAGGAATGAGCAGTACTTC. It encodes CASSGLAGGRNEQYF. V is TRBV28 and J is TRBJ2-7; 14 bases are a match to TRBD2. The CDR3 loop spans 15 amino acids. Germline V gene lookup returns CDR1 MDHEN and CDR2 SYDVKM. J was trimmed by 7 bases and V by 6 bases; bases with no gene match: 8.

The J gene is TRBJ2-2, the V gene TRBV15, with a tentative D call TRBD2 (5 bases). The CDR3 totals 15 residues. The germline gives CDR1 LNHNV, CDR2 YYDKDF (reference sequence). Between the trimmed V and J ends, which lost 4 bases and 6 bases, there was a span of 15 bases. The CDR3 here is CATSTPLAFPGELFF. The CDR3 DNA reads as TGTGCCACCAGCACCCCCCTAGCTTTCCCCGGGGAGCTGTTTTTT.

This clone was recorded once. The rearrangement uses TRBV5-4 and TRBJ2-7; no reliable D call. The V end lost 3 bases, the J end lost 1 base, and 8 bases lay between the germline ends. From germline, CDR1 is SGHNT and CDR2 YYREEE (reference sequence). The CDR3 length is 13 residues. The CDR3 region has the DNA TGTGCCAGCAGCTGGCAAGGGTCCTACGAGCAGTACTTC. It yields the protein CASSWQGSYEQYF.

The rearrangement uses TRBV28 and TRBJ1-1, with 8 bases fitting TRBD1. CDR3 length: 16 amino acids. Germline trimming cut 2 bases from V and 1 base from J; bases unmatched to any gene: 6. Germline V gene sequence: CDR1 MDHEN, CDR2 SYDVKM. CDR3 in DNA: TGTGCCAGCAGTTTAAAACAGGGGGGGAGGAACACTGAAGCTTTCTTT. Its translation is CASSLKQGGRNTEAFF. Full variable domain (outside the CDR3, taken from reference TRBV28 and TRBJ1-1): DVKVTQSSRYLVKRTGEKVFLECVQDMDHENMFWYRQDPGLGLRLIYFSYDVKMKEKGDIPEGYSVSREKKERFSLILESASTNQTSMYLCASSLKQGGRNTEAFFGQGTRLTVV.

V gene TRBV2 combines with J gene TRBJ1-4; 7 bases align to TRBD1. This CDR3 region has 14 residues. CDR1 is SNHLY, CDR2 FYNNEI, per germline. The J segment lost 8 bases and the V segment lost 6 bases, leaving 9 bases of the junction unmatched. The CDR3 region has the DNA TGTGCCAGCAGGGACACAGGGGTCGGGGAAAAACTGTTTTTT. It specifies CASRDTGVGEKLFF.

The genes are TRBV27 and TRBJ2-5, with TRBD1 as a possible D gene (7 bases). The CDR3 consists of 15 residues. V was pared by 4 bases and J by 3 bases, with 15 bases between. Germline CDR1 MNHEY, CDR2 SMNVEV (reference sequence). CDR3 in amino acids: CASSWSAGGKETQYF. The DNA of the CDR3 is TGTGCCAGCAGTTGGTCTGCAGGGGGGAAAGAGACCCAGTACTTC.

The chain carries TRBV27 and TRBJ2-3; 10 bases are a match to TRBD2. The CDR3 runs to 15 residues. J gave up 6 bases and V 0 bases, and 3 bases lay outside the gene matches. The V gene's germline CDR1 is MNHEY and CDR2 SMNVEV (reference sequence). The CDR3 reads CASSLSASGSDTQYF. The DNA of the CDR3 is TGTGCCAGCAGTTTATCGGCTAGCGGGAGTGATACGCAGTATTTT.

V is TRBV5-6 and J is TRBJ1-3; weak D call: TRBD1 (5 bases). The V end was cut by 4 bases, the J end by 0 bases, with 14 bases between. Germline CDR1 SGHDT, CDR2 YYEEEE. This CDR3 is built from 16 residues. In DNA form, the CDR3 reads TGTGCCAGCAGCCACGGGACGCTAAGCTCTGGAAACACCATATATTTT. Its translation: CASSHGTLSSGNTIYF.

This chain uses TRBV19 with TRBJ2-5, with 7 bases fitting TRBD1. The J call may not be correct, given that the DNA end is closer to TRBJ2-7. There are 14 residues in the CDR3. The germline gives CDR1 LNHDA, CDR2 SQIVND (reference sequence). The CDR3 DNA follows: TGTGCCAGTAGTCCAACTACAGGGGCCTACGAGCAGTACTTC. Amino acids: CASSPTTGAYEQYF.

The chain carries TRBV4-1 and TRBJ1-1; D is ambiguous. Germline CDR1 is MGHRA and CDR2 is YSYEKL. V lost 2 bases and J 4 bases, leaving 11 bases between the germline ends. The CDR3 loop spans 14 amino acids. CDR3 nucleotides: TGCGCCAGCAGCCAATCACAACTGGGCACTGAAGCTTTCTTT. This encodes CASSQSQLGTEAFF.

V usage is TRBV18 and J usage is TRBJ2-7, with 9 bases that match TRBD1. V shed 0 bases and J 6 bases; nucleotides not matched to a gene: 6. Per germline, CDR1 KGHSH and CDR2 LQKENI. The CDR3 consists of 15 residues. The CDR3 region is CASSPPEGQGFEQYF. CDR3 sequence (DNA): TGTGCCAGCTCACCACCGGAGGGACAGGGATTCGAGCAGTACTTC. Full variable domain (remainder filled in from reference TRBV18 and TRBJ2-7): NAGVMQNPRHLVRRRGQEARLRCSPMKGHSHVYWYRQLPEEGLKFMVYLQKENIIDESGMPKERFSAEFPKEGPSILRIQQVVRGDSAAYFCASSPPEGQGFEQYFGPGTRLTVT.

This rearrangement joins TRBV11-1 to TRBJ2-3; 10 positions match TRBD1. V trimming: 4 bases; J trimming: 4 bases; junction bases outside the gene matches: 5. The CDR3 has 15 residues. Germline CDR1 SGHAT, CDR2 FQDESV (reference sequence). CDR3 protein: CASSSLTGGADTQYF. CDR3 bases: TGTGCCAGCAGCTCCCTGACAGGGGGCGCAGATACGCAGTATTTT.

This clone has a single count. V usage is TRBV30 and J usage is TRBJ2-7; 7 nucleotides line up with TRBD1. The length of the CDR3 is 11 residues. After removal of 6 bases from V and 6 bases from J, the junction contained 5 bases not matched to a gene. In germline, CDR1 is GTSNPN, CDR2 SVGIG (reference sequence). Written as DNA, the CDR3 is TGTGCCTGTCGGACAGGCGGCGAGCAGTACTTC. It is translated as CACRTGGEQYF.

DNA of the CDR3: TGTGCCAGCAGCCCCCGGGATGCGACCTTTGGGGAAAAACTGTTTTTT. Amino acid sequence: CASSPRDATFGEKLFF. The chain is built from TRBV27 and TRBJ1-4, with D hard to call. Germline V gene lookup returns CDR1 MNHEY and CDR2 SMNVEV (reference sequence). The CDR3 runs 16 residues. The V end lost 6 bases, the J end lost 8 bases, and 22 bases lay between the germline ends.

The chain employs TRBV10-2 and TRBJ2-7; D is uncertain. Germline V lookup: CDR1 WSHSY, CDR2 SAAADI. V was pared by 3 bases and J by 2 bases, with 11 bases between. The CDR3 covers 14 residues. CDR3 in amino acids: CASSDTTLPYEQYF. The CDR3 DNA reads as TGCGCCAGCAGTGATACTACCCTACCCTACGAGCAGTACTTC.

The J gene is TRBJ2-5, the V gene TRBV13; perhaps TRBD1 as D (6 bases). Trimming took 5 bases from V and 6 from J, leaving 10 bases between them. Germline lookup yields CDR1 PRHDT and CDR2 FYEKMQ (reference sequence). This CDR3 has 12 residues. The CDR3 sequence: CASSPRGQTQYF. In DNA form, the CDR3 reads TGTGCCAGCAGCCCCAGGGGACAGACCCAGTACTTC.

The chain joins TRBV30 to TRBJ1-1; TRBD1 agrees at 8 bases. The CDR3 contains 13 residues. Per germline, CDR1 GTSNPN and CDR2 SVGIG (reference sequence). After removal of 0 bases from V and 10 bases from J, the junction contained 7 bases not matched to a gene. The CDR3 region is CAWSVRAGGPAFF. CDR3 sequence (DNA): TGTGCCTGGAGTGTACGGGCAGGGGGCCCAGCTTTCTTT.

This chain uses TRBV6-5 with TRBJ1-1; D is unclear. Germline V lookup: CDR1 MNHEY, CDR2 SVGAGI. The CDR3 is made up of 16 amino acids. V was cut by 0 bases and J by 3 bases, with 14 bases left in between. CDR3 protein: CASSYSRTGLDTEAFF. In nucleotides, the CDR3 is TGTGCCAGCAGTTACTCTCGGACTGGGTTGGACACTGAAGCTTTCTTT.

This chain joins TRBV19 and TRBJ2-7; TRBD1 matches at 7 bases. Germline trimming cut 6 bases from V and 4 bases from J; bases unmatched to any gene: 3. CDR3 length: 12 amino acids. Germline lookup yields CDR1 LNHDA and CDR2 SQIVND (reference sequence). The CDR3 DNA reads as TGTGCCAGTAGCAGGGGGTTTTACGAGCAGTACTTC. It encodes CASSRGFYEQYF.

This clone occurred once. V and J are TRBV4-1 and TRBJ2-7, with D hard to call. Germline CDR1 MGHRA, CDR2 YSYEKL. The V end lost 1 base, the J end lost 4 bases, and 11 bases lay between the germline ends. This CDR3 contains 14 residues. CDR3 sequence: CASSQGSESYEQYF. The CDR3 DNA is TGCGCCAGCAGCCAAGGGAGCGAGTCTTACGAGCAGTACTTC.

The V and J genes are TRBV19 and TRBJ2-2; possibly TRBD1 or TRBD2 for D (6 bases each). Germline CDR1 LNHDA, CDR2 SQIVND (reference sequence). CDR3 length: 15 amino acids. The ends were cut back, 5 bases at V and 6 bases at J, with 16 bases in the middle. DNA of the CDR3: TGTGCCAGTAGTCCTGGACAGTCGGGGGCCGGGGAGCTGTTTTTT. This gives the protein CASSPGQSGAGELFF.